This T cell receptor (beta chain) derives from a study of blood T cell repertoires in COVID-19. Background on the study: PBMCs, B-cell-depleted T cells, or T cells were the source of the cDNA or gDNA that made up the material.

In the study's own analysis: Using reference gene primer amplification, nucleated cell counts were estimated. The protocol was immunoSEQ multiplex PCR, while the TCRdb copy is restricted to in-frame clones and leaves out a portion. The V and J calls and the clone size are those of that table, but D and trimming were determined from the DNA. The sample records some 180,000 clones, 84% being singletons. The CDR3 sequence is 13 residues long. V was pared by 6 bases and J by 5 bases, with 16 bases between. CDR1 is SQVTM, CDR2 ANQGSEA, per germline. The receptor was isolated from a woman older than 75 with COVID-19, enrolled during active disease. The chain employs TRBV29-1 and TRBJ2-5, with D possibly TRBD2 on 5 matching bases. The sequenced sample consisted of peripheral blood. Here the CDR3 DNA reads TGCAGCGTCGCGACGGGGTTTGGGGAGACCCAGTACTTC. It codes for CSVATGFGETQYF.